This TCR beta chain was identified in a study of response to subunit inactivated influenza vaccine. TCRdb passed the RT-PCR reads through MiXCR, listing each CDR3 protein once. The sample lists 750,000 to 850,000 distinct CDR3 sequences, around 18% occurring once. Ten or more counts support this clonotype. V shed 6 bases and J 2 bases; nucleotides not matched to a gene: 5. From germline, CDR1 is MNHNS and CDR2 SASEGT. This CDR3 has 14 residues. This sequence was found in a man aged 45-65 years who received an inactivated influenza vaccine. The sample here was PBMCs from blood, taken around 5 days after vaccination. This chain connects TRBV6-1 to TRBJ2-7, with 9 bases that match TRBD1. This CDR3 reads CASRRGQGTYEQYF. CDR3 DNA: TGTGCCAGCAGGCGCGGACAGGGGACCTACGAGCAGTACTTC.